This T cell receptor (beta chain) was captured in a study of CD8 T cells in Susac syndrome. TEMRA cells were FACS-enriched, and CD8+ and CD4+ T cells were isolated negatively. The CDR3 runs to 12 residues. Trimming cost V 5 bases and J 3 bases, with 5 bases left between them. Germline V gives CDR1 SEHNR, CDR2 FQNEAQ (reference sequence). Reverse transcription of roughly 0.5 to 1 ug RNA was carried out with random hexamers. It was immunoSEQ multiplex PCR that amplified TCR beta CDR3 across 54 Vbeta and 13 Jbeta. Each CDR3 protein gets one entry after TCRdb re-called the immunoSEQ multiplex PCR reads with MiXCR. The sample lists some 50,000 distinct CDR3 sequences, more than 85% occurring once.

The sequenced sample was CD8+ T cells from PBMCs. The chain combines TRBV7-9 with TRBJ2-1; D is undetermined. This TCR came from a human donor with Susac syndrome. The CDR3 region has the DNA TGTGCCAGCAGCCAGTTCTACAATGAGCAGTTCTTC. This codes for CASSQFYNEQFF.